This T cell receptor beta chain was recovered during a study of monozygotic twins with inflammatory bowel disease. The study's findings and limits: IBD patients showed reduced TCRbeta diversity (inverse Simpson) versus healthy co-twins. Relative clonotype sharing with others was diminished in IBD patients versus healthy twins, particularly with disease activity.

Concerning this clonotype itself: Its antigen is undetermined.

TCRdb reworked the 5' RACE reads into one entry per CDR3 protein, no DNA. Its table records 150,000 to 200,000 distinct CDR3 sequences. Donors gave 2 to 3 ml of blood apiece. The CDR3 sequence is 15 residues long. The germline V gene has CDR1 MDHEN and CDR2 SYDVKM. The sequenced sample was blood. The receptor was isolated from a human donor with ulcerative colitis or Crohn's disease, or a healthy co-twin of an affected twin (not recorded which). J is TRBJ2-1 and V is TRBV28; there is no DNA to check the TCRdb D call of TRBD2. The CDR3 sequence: CASSTLAGPAHEQFF.